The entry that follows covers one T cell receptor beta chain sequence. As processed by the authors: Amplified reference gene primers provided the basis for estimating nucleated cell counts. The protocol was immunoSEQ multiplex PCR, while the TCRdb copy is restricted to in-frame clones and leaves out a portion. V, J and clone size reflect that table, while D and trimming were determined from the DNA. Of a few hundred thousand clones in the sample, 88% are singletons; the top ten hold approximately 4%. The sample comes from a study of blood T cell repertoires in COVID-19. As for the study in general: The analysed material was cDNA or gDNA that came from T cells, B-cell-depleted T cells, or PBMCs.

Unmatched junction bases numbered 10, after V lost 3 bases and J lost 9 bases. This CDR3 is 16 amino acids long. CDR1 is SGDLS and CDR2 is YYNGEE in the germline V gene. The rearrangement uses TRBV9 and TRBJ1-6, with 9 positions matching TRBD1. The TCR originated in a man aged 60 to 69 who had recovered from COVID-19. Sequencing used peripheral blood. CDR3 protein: CASSGSGQGFSSPLHF. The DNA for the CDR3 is TGTGCCAGCAGCGGATCGGGACAGGGTTTCAGTTCACCCCTCCACTTT.